This T cell receptor (beta chain) came from a study of response to subunit inactivated influenza vaccine. Study-wide results and limits: Authors suggested seasonal influenza vaccinations each recruit few new T cells.

TCRdb recomputed calls from the RT-PCR reads with MiXCR, one row per CDR3 protein. The sample yields about 540,000 distinct CDR3 sequences, less than 15% seen once. This CDR3 has 16 residues. The germline CDR1 and CDR2 sequences are SGHVS and FQNEAQ. The V and J ends lost 4 bases and 1 base respectively, with 13 bases between them. As for this clonotype: Its specificity is unknown.

The sequencing used PBMCs from blood, collected 12 days after vaccination. This sequence originates from a man between 45 and 60 years old who received an inactivated influenza vaccine. This chain links TRBV7-8 with TRBJ2-2, with D tentatively TRBD1 or TRBD2 (5 bases each). CDR3 region: CASSSTGTVNTGELFF. The CDR3 bases are TGTGCCAGCAGCTCGACCGGGACGGTGAACACCGGGGAGCTGTTTTTT.